These 11 T cell receptor beta chains originate from one sample sequenced in a study of cytomegalovirus exposure and HLA in healthy donors. With 60 Vbeta and 13 Jbeta primers, the PCR was carried out. The table came from immunoSEQ multiplex PCR; TCRdb's copy has only in-frame clones and leaves some out. This table has about 120,000 clones, about 68% appearing once. The specimen sequenced was PBMCs. The receptors originated from a woman aged 40 to 50 in good health and CMV-seropositive.

The V gene is TRBV5-1, the J gene TRBJ2-7, with D maybe TRBD1 (5 bases). V was pared by 0 bases and J by 5 bases, with 24 bases between. From germline, CDR1 is SGHRS and CDR2 YFSETQ. The length of the CDR3 is 18 residues. The CDR3 coding sequence is TGCGCCAGCAGCTTGGAAGTTTCAGGGAATCCCTCGGTGGACGAGCAGTACTTC. Translating it yields CASSLEVSGNPSVDEQYF.

The V gene is TRBV15, the J gene TRBJ2-5; TRBD1 aligns across 10 bases. Per germline, CDR1 LNHNV and CDR2 YYDKDF (reference sequence). V shed 9 bases and J 4 bases; nucleotides not matched to a gene: 5. The CDR3 is made up of 13 amino acids. CDR3 sequence: CATGQGFVETQYF. CDR3 coding DNA: TGTGCCACGGGACAGGGGTTTGTAGAGACCCAGTACTTC.

Notes on this clone: Mismatch with germline at one junction end may stem from a read error. The chain combines TRBV10-1 with TRBJ2-2; TRBD1 aligns across 10 bases. The length of the CDR3 is 17 residues. The V gene's germline CDR1 is WNHNN and CDR2 SYGVQD (reference sequence). The CDR3 coding sequence is TGCGCCAGCAGAGACAGGGGGCCCCCCTTGAACACGGGGGAGCTGTTTTTT. Its protein is CASRDRGPPLNTGELFF.

The CDR3, as DNA: TGCAGCGTTGAAAGGGCCAGCGGGAGGGTGGGAGATACGCAGTATTTT. This gives the protein CSVERASGRVGDTQYF. V is TRBV29-1 and J is TRBJ2-3; 10 bases map to TRBD2. The CDR3 length is 16 residues. With V trimmed by 2 bases and J by 5 bases, 10 bases remained unmatched. Germline assignment: CDR1 SQVTM and CDR2 ANQGSEA.

This chain joins TRBV9 and TRBJ2-2, with 7 nucleotides matching TRBD2. Germline V gene lookup returns CDR1 SGDLS and CDR2 YYNGEE. Trimming at V came to 3 bases and at J to 0 bases, leaving 8 bases not matched to a gene. This CDR3 is 17 amino acids long. DNA of the CDR3: TGTGCCAGCAGCGGCGGCGGAGCGGGACCGAACACCGGGGAGCTGTTTTTT. Protein: CASSGGGAGPNTGELFF.

The J gene is TRBJ2-1, the V gene TRBV6-4, with 11 positions matching TRBD2. This CDR3 contains 16 residues. Unmatched junction bases numbered 4, after V lost 2 bases and J lost 4 bases. Germline V gene lookup returns CDR1 MRHNA and CDR2 SNTAGT. CDR3 nucleotides: TGTGCCAGCAGTGACCAGACTAGCGGGGTTTACAATGAGCAGTTCTTC. Translation: CASSDQTSGVYNEQFF.

DNA of the CDR3: TGTGCCAGCAGCTTGGGCTACCTGACAGATACGCAGTATTTT. This sequence encodes CASSLGYLTDTQYF. The rearrangement uses TRBV7-2 and TRBJ2-3; D not certain. Germline loops: CDR1 SGHTA, CDR2 FQGNSA. The CDR3 runs to 14 residues. V was trimmed by 3 bases and J by 3 bases, leaving 10 bases between them.

This clone was counted between two and nine times. The chain couples TRBV10-3 to TRBJ1-5; TRBD1 matches at 8 bases. V shed 2 bases, J shed 1 base, and the junction held 4 bases outside the gene matches. The CDR3 length is 16 residues. Germline assignment: CDR1 ENHRY and CDR2 SYGVKD. The chain's CDR3 is CAISEGQGGSNQPQHF. DNA for the CDR3: TGTGCCATCAGTGAGGGACAGGGTGGGAGCAATCAGCCCCAGCATTTT.

Only a few counts were recorded for this clone. The chain couples TRBV7-6 to TRBJ2-2, with 8 bases that match TRBD2. V lost 2 bases and J lost 4; bases outside the gene matches: 0. CDR1 is SGHVS and CDR2 is FNYEAQ in the germline V gene. The CDR3 runs 14 residues. The CDR3 DNA follows: TGTGCCAGCAGCTTAACTAGCGGCACCGGGGAGCTGTTTTTT. Its translation: CASSLTSGTGELFF.

This clone was observed a handful of times. The genes are TRBV7-2 and TRBJ1-4; 7 bases align to TRBD1. Per the germline V gene, CDR1 is SGHTA and CDR2 is FQGNSA. With 1 base clipped from V and 5 bases from J, the junction kept 7 bases outside the gene matches. The CDR3 has 16 amino acids. The CDR3 nucleotides are TGTGCCAGCAGCTTAGGACCGGGACAGCTGAATGAAAAACTGTTTTTT. It is translated as CASSLGPGQLNEKLFF.

The chain employs TRBV30 and TRBJ2-3; 8 bases are a match to TRBD2. The germline V gene encodes CDR1 GTSNPN and CDR2 SVGIG (reference sequence). This CDR3 has 13 residues. V was clipped by 7 bases and J by 0 bases; unmatched bases: 3. CDR3 DNA sequence: TGTGCCTCTACTAGCGGAAGCACAGATACGCAGTATTTT. It translates to CASTSGSTDTQYF.